This T cell receptor (beta chain) comes out of a study of cytomegalovirus exposure and HLA in healthy donors. Findings of the study overall: Most TCR sequences were rare, but some public TCRs occurred in many donors. The study recorded fewer than 200 TCR beta chains that were cytomegalovirus-associated. The classifier, whose performance was assessed in both the original and validation cohorts, reportedly diagnosed cytomegalovirus status with high specificity and sensitivity.

CDR3 length: 13 amino acids. Trimming cost V 5 bases and J 1 base, with 8 bases left between them. In germline, CDR1 is MNHEY, CDR2 SMNVEV (reference sequence). Note on this clone: The target antigen is unknown.

The primer mix had 60 Vbeta and 13 Jbeta primers. Using immunoSEQ multiplex PCR, the repertoire was profiled, and TCRdb retains in-frame clones only, with some absent. Its listing shows 130,000 or so clones. This receptor was obtained from a woman in her 40s in good health and CMV-seronegative. The sample was PBMCs. This chain connects TRBV27 to TRBJ1-1; D is unresolved. For the CDR3, the DNA is TGTGCCAGCAGTCCGAACGGGAACACTGAAGCTTTCTTT. It specifies CASSPNGNTEAFF.